The 15 T cell receptor beta chains below all came from one sample that was sequenced in a study of tissue T cells after allogeneic stem cell transplantation. Profiled with immunoSEQ multiplex PCR; TCRdb holds only in-frame clones, not every one. The data show roughly 50,000 clones, about 73% seen once. The specimen sequenced was sorted cells pooled from one or two spleens. The receptor source for this set is a pool of C57BL/6 mice in good health.

Turning to this clone: The germline and genes are mouse ones. The CDR3 end is not reached by the read, which stops 1 residue before it; the germline J gene fills it in. The chain has TRBV15 and TRBJ2-4; D uncertain. Trimming shortened V by 6 bases and J by 1 base, and 11 bases separated the two germline ends. Germline assignment: CDR1 SGHND and CDR2 FRSKSL. The CDR3 has 14 amino acids. The CDR3 DNA, read in part, is TGTGCCAGCAGGTCGGCAGGAGGTCAAAACACCTTGTAC. Translating it yields CASRSAGGQNTLY. The whole CDR3 reads CASRSAGGQNTLYF.

For this clone: Mouse gene names and germline throughout. The DNA ends 1 residue before the CDR3 does, and the rest of the CDR3 is filled in from the germline J gene. Other DNA sequences of this sample code for an identical CDR3. This sequence joins TRBV13-1 and TRBJ2-5, with D maybe TRBD1 (7 bases). Deletions cut 4 bases from V and 5 bases from J, with 8 bases between. The germline V gene encodes CDR1 NSHNY and CDR2 SYGAGN. This CDR3 is 12 amino acids long. Incomplete CDR3 DNA: TGTGCCAGCAGTCAGGGGGGAGACACCCAGTAC. Its protein is CASSQGGDTQY. In full, the CDR3 reads CASSQGGDTQYF.

Concerning this clone: Any gene name here is a mouse gene name. The read terminates 1 residue ahead of where the CDR3 ends, so the germline J gene completes it. V usage is TRBV16 and J usage is TRBJ2-7; 10 bases are a match to TRBD2. Germline assignment: CDR1 SGHSA and CDR2 FRNQAP. The CDR3 consists of 13 residues. The V segment lost 2 bases and the J segment 6 bases; nucleotides outside the gene matches: 1. The chain's CDR3 is CASSLLGGLEQYF. The CDR3 bases that were read are TGTGCAAGCAGCTTACTGGGGGGGCTTGAACAGTAC.

Concerning this clone: The genes are named according to mouse. The CDR3 is cut off 1 residue early in the read; its end comes from the germline J gene. The rearrangement uses TRBV19 and TRBJ1-2; 12 nucleotides line up with TRBD1. Germline assignment: CDR1 FNHDT and CDR2 SITEND (reference sequence). There are 14 residues in the CDR3. V was clipped by 4 bases and J by 2 bases; unmatched bases: 0. Incomplete CDR3 DNA: TGTGCCAGCAGTGGGACAGGGGGCAACTCCGACTACACC. This sequence encodes CASSGTGGNSDYT. The whole CDR3 sequence reads CASSGTGGNSDYTF.

As to this clone: The genes and germline here are from mouse. The missing CDR3 end, 1 residue past where the read stops, is filled in from the germline J gene. The J gene is TRBJ1-3, the V gene TRBV4; D call uncertain. In germline, CDR1 is LGHDT, CDR2 YNNKQL (reference sequence). V lost 4 bases and J 2 bases, leaving 6 bases between the germline ends. This CDR3 region has 13 residues. The sequenced part of the CDR3 DNA is TGTGCCAGCAGCTTGGGCGCTGGAAATACGCTCTAT. This encodes CASSLGAGNTLY. Given in full, the CDR3 is CASSLGAGNTLYF. The full variable domain, rest sourced from reference TRBV4 and TRBJ1-3, is ETAVFQTPNYHVTQVGNEVSFNCKQTLGHDTMYWYKQDSKKLLKIMFSYNNKQLIVNETVPRRFSPQSSDKAHLNLRIKSVEPEDSAVYLCASSLGAGNTLYFGEGSRLIVV.

Worth noting for this clone: Gene labels here are mouse ones. The CDR3 end is not reached by the read, which stops 1 residue before it; the germline J gene fills it in. The sample has other DNA sequences that encode this CDR3 too. This rearrangement joins TRBV3 to TRBJ2-5, with D possibly matching TRBD1 (5 bases). Germline CDR1 and CDR2: SNHLY and FYNGKV (reference sequence). V gave up 1 base and J gave up 3 bases, with 8 bases separating them. The CDR3 contains 14 residues. The covered CDR3 bases are TGTGCCAGCAGCTTAGTAGGACAACAAGACACCCAGTAC. Amino acid sequence: CASSLVGQQDTQY. The whole CDR3 region reads CASSLVGQQDTQYF.

This clone was seen a single time. Genes and germline come from the mouse. The missing CDR3 end, 1 residue past where the read stops, is filled in from the germline J gene. Distinct nucleotide sequences in the sample also encode this CDR3. This rearrangement joins TRBV31 to TRBJ2-5; no definite D call. The germline V gene encodes CDR1 GKSSPN and CDR2 SITVG. V was clipped by 1 base and J by 2 bases, with 7 bases between them. CDR3 size: 13 residues. The CDR3 loop is CAWSRGFQDTQYF. Partial CDR3 DNA: TGTGCCTGGAGTCGTGGGTTCCAAGACACCCAGTAC.

This clone turned up a few times. Mouse names are used for the genes. The CDR3 end is not reached by the read, which stops 1 residue before it; the germline J gene fills it in. This chain connects TRBV5 to TRBJ2-7; D may be TRBD2 (5 bases). Trimming pared 0 bases from V and 3 bases from J, leaving 9 bases between. The CDR3 loop spans 14 amino acids. Germline CDR1 reads LGHNA; CDR2 reads YNLKQL (reference sequence). This chain's CDR3 is CASSQDLGYYEQYF. The part of the CDR3 DNA that was read is TGTGCCAGCAGCCAAGACCTGGGTTACTATGAACAGTAC.

Concerning this clone: Gene names denote mouse genes. The observed sequence ends 1 residue before the CDR3 terminus, with the missing tail filled in from the germline J gene. This chain joins TRBV3 and TRBJ2-3; maybe TRBD2 (6 bases). This CDR3 is 15 amino acids long. Trimming removed 2 bases at V and 0 bases at J, with 9 bases between. Germline CDR1 and CDR2: SNHLY and FYNGKV (reference sequence). This CDR3 reads CASSLPLGSAETLYF. Incomplete CDR3 DNA: TGTGCCAGCAGCTTACCACTGGGTAGTGCAGAAACGCTGTAT.

This clone was seen a handful of times. Mouse names are used for the genes. The read terminates 1 residue before the CDR3 end, so the remaining end is supplied by the germline J gene. The rearrangement uses TRBV19 and TRBJ1-4; TRBD1 matches at 9 bases. Unmatched junction bases numbered 4, after V lost 5 bases and J lost 5 bases. CDR1 FNHDT and CDR2 SITEND come from the germline V gene (reference sequence). The CDR3 runs to 14 residues. The CDR3 loop reads CASSRDRVNERLFF. The CDR3 DNA, read in part, is TGTGCCAGCAGCCGGGACAGGGTAAACGAAAGATTATTT. Full variable domain (outside the CDR3, taken from reference TRBV19 and TRBJ1-4): GGIITQTPKFLIGQEGQKLTLKCQQNFNHDTMYWYRQDSGKGLRLIYYSITENDLQKGDLSEGYDASREKKSSFSLTVTSAQKNEMAVFLCASSRDRVNERLFFGHGTKLSVL.

This clone was observed a few times. Gene names and germline match the mouse. With the read ending 1 residue before the CDR3 end, the germline J gene is used to fill in that end. This chain joins TRBV22 and TRBJ2-7. TRBV22 is tagged as a pseudogene. This CDR3 contains 12 residues. The part of the CDR3 DNA that was read is TGTGCCAGCAGTTGTCGGGTTTTTGAACAGTAC. This translates into CASSCRVFEQY. The full CDR3 reads CASSCRVFEQYF.

Note on this clone: The gene names here belong to mouse. Read sequence stops 1 residue before the CDR3 end, and the germline J gene provides the missing end. The chain carries TRBV1 and TRBJ1-4, with D possibly being TRBD1 (5 bases). This CDR3 contains 13 residues. V gave up 1 base and J gave up 5 bases, with 5 bases separating them. CDR1 is NSQYPW and CDR2 is LRSPGD in the germline V gene (reference sequence). The CDR3 loop reads CTCSAGQNERLFF. The part of the CDR3 DNA that was read is TGCACCTGCAGTGCAGGACAGAACGAAAGATTATTT.

Regarding this clone: Gene names and germline refer to mouse. The sequenced fragment ends 1 residue before the CDR3 boundary, so the rest is inferred from the germline J gene. The rearrangement joins TRBV20 to TRBJ1-1, with D possibly matching TRBD1 (5 bases). Trimming took off 1 base at V and 0 bases at J, with 6 bases between the two ends. The CDR3 spans 13 residues. Per germline, CDR1 GFQATS and CDR2 STVNSAI. CDR3 amino acids: CGARGTPNTEVFF. The CDR3 DNA, read in part, is TGTGGTGCTAGGGGGACACCAAACACAGAAGTCTTC.

To note about this clone: Gene names follow the mouse nomenclature. Read sequence stops 1 residue before the CDR3 end, and the germline J gene provides the missing end. This rearrangement joins TRBV5 to TRBJ1-1, with 8 bases aligning to TRBD1. Losses at the gene ends were 2 bases for V and 0 bases for J; bases not matched to a gene: 2. In germline, CDR1 is LGHNA, CDR2 YNLKQL (reference sequence). The CDR3 is made up of 15 amino acids. CDR3 sequence: CASSQQGAANTEVFF. The sequenced CDR3 bases are TGTGCCAGCAGCCAACAGGGGGCGGCAAACACAGAAGTCTTC.

A note on this clone: Any gene name here is a mouse gene name. The read terminates 1 residue before the CDR3 end, so the remaining end is supplied by the germline J gene. The V gene is TRBV16, the J gene TRBJ2-3; either TRBD1 or TRBD2 may fit D (7 bases each). V shed 5 bases and J shed 3 bases, with 12 bases lying between them. Per the germline V gene, CDR1 is SGHSA and CDR2 is FRNQAP. The CDR3 consists of 14 residues. Here the CDR3 reads CASSPQGGAETLYF. The covered CDR3 bases are TGTGCAAGCAGCCCCCAGGGGGGGGCAGAAACGCTGTAT.